These 32 T cell receptor beta chains were all obtained from the same sample, sequenced in a study of blood T cells in healthy people across ages. A second PCR, run for about 7 to 11 cycles, used a sample-barcoded 5' primer plus a J-beta primer mix. MiXCR was run by TCRdb on the 5' RACE reads, yielding one entry per CDR3 protein. The data show approximately 2,000,000 distinct CDR3 sequences, about two fifths seen once. Sequencing was carried out using blood. The receptor set was obtained from a human donor in good health.

This clonotype has just a few counts. This rearrangement joins TRBV28 to TRBJ2-7, with 8 bases matching TRBD1. Germline V lookup: CDR1 MDHEN, CDR2 SYDVKM. The V and J ends lost 5 bases and 5 bases, in that order; junction bases with no gene match: 8. The length of the CDR3 is 14 residues. CDR3 in DNA: TGTGCCAGCAGTCTGACAGGGGCTGACAACGAGCAGTACTTC. This gives the protein CASSLTGADNEQYF.

V usage is TRBV12-3 or TRBV12-4 and J usage is TRBJ1-5; maybe TRBD1 (6 bases). This CDR3 comprises 15 residues. Trimming cost V 5 bases and J 4 bases, with 15 bases left between them. This CDR3 is CASSPPGHRNQPQHF. CDR3 nucleotide sequence: TGTGCCAGCAGTCCGCCGGGACACAGGAATCAGCCCCAGCATTTT.

This clonotype was picked up a small number of times. This chain joins TRBV20-1 and TRBJ2-1; no clear D. The V and J ends lost 3 bases and 2 bases respectively, with 17 bases between them. The V gene's germline CDR1 is DFQATT and CDR2 SNEGSKA (reference sequence). CDR3 length equals 16 residues. This chain's CDR3 is CSASTPTIRAYNEQFF. CDR3 sequence (DNA): TGCAGTGCTAGTACCCCGACCATTCGGGCCTACAATGAGCAGTTCTTC.

The chain is built from TRBV7-2 and TRBJ2-5, with 8 bases matching TRBD1. CDR1 and CDR2 (germline): SGHTA, FQGNSA. This CDR3 spans 14 amino acids. Losses at the gene ends were 5 bases for V and 7 bases for J; bases not matched to a gene: 9. DNA for the CDR3: TGTGCCAGCAGCCTAGGGACAGGCTTCGGGACCCAGTACTTC. Protein: CASSLGTGFGTQYF.

For this clonotype: One end of the junction fails to match germline, which may point to a read error. The rearrangement uses TRBV28 and TRBJ1-5; 9 nucleotides agree with TRBD1. In germline, CDR1 is MDHEN, CDR2 SYDVKM. The CDR3 runs 16 residues. DNA of the CDR3: TGTGCCAGCATTTTACAGGGGGCTTTTCATAGTCAGCCCCAGCATTTT. Protein sequence: CASILQGAFHSQPQHF.

The genes are TRBV12-3 or TRBV12-4 and TRBJ2-3; D unclear. Deletions cut 4 bases from V and 1 base from J, with 12 bases between. The CDR3 totals 15 residues. The CDR3 nucleotides read TGTGCCAGCAGTTCCCTGATTGGGGGCACAGATACGCAGTATTTT. This codes for CASSSLIGGTDTQYF.

This clonotype was picked up a small number of times. One end of the junction is discordant with germline, which a read error may explain. The chain employs TRBV7-8 and TRBJ2-5, with D perhaps TRBD2 (6 bases). The CDR3 contains 12 residues. CDR1 is SGHVS, CDR2 FQNEAQ, per germline. CDR3 loop: CAGSLGGEEQYF. The CDR3 nucleotides read TGTGCCGGCAGCTTAGGAGGGGAAGAGCAGTACTTC.

This clonotype was observed many times. The J gene is TRBJ2-7, the V gene TRBV2; maybe TRBD1 (5 bases). CDR1 and CDR2 from the germline V gene are SNHLY and FYNNEI. This CDR3 region has 13 residues. V lost 3 bases to trimming and J lost 0 bases, with 6 bases between them. CDR3 loop: CASSDRASYEQYF. The CDR3 DNA reads TGTGCCAGCAGTGACAGGGCCTCCTACGAGCAGTACTTC.

This clonotype was detected only a few times. This rearrangement joins TRBV9 to TRBJ1-5, with D tentatively TRBD1 (6 bases). The CDR3 runs to 15 residues. The V end was cut by 4 bases, the J end by 0 bases, with 11 bases between. Germline values: CDR1 SGDLS, CDR2 YYNGEE. CDR3 in amino acids: CASSFTGNSNQPQHF. CDR3 in DNA: TGTGCCAGCAGCTTCACAGGGAATAGCAATCAGCCCCAGCATTTT. Complete variable domain (other parts from reference TRBV9 and TRBJ1-5): DSGVTQTPKHLITATGQRVTLRCSPRSGDLSVYWYQQSLDQGLQFLIQYYNGEERAKGNILERFSAQQFPDLHSELNLSSLELGDSALYFCASSFTGNSNQPQHFGDGTRLSIL.

The chain couples TRBV5-1 to TRBJ1-4; D may be TRBD1 (5 bases). The germline gives CDR1 SGHRS, CDR2 YFSETQ. This CDR3 comprises 15 residues. V gave up 0 bases and J gave up 11 bases, with 17 bases separating them. The CDR3 region has the DNA TGCGCCAGCAGCTTGGCCGGGGCGCGAGGAGACAAACTGTTTTTT. It codes for CASSLAGARGDKLFF.

V is TRBV10-3 and J is TRBJ2-3; 7 positions agree with TRBD1. The CDR3 contains 14 residues. After removal of 7 bases from V and 1 base from J, the junction contained 5 bases not matched to a gene. CDR1 is ENHRY, CDR2 SYGVKD, per germline. Here the CDR3 reads CAITPDRRTDTQYF. The CDR3 DNA reads as TGTGCCATCACTCCGGACAGGCGCACAGATACGCAGTATTTT.

This clonotype was found a few times. The chain joins TRBV25-1 to TRBJ2-5; TRBD2 might be the D (7 bases). The CDR3 sequence is 15 residues long. V was cut by 1 base and J by 5 bases, with 14 bases left in between. Per germline, CDR1 MGHDK and CDR2 SYGVNS. The CDR3 DNA follows: TGTGCCAGCAGTGAATTTTCGGGGGGCAGGGAGACCCAGTACTTC. Translated: CASSEFSGGRETQYF. The whole variable domain, filled in from reference TRBV25-1 and TRBJ2-5, reads EADIYQTPRYLVIGTGKKITLECSQTMGHDKMYWYQQDPGMELHLIHYSYGVNSTEKGDLSSESTVSRIRTEHFPLTLESARPSHTSQYLCASSEFSGGRETQYFGPGTRLLVL.

This clonotype was seen more than once but under ten times. This chain connects TRBV4-3 to TRBJ1-2, with D unresolved. The germline CDR1 and CDR2 sequences are LGHNA and YSLEER. CDR3 length: 16 residues. The V end was cut by 0 bases, the J end by 2 bases, with 13 bases between. CDR3: CASSQDPRAANYGYTF. DNA of the CDR3: TGCGCCAGCAGCCAAGACCCTCGGGCAGCGAACTATGGCTACACCTTC.

This clonotype has just a few counts. This chain joins TRBV7-2 and TRBJ1-5; TRBD1 matches 8 bases. V shed 2 bases and J 2 bases; nucleotides not matched to a gene: 8. This CDR3 spans 17 amino acids. Germline CDR1 reads SGHTA; CDR2 reads FQGNSA. The CDR3 reads CASSLWTGRMGNQPQHF. For the CDR3, the DNA is TGTGCCAGCAGCTTATGGACAGGGCGGATGGGCAATCAGCCCCAGCATTTT.

This clonotype was found a few times. The chain uses TRBV3-1 and TRBJ1-5; D is undetermined. This CDR3 comprises 15 residues. Germline values: CDR1 LGHDT, CDR2 YNNKEL (reference sequence). The V end was cut by 6 bases, the J end by 4 bases, with 16 bases between. The DNA of the CDR3 is TGTGCCAGCAGTTCAACCCGGAATTCTAATCAGCCCCAGCATTTT. The encoded protein is CASSSTRNSNQPQHF.

The chain carries TRBV4-3 and TRBJ2-3; TRBD2 matches 8 bases. The CDR3 length is 18 residues. CDR1 and CDR2 from the germline V gene are LGHNA and YSLEER. V dropped 0 bases and J dropped 2; count of bases not matched to a gene: 10. The CDR3 is CASSQEWLAGGPTDTQYF. DNA for the CDR3: TGCGCCAGCAGCCAAGAATGGTTGGCGGGGGGCCCCACAGATACGCAGTATTTT.

This clonotype turned up a few times. The rearrangement links TRBV7-2 to TRBJ2-3; TRBD1 matches 7 bases. The germline gives CDR1 SGHTA, CDR2 FQGNSA. V lost 5 bases to trimming and J lost 2 bases; unmatched junction nucleotides: 10. The CDR3 has 16 residues. This CDR3 reads CASSLVYRGSTDTQYF. The CDR3 DNA reads TGTGCCAGCAGCCTGGTCTACAGGGGTTCCACAGATACGCAGTATTTT.

The chain carries TRBV12-3 or TRBV12-4 and TRBJ1-1; no firm D call. Trimming stripped 5 bases from V and 1 base from J, with 14 bases between. The CDR3 is 15 residues long. The CDR3 protein is CASSPPFRRNTEAFF. CDR3 coding DNA: TGTGCCAGCAGTCCACCTTTTAGACGGAACACTGAAGCTTTCTTT.

The table lists this clonotype with a few counts. The V call is TRBV12-3 or TRBV12-4, the J call TRBJ2-7; D is undetermined. This CDR3 comprises 14 residues. Between the trimmed V and J ends, which lost 5 bases and 0 bases, there was a span of 11 bases. The CDR3 loop reads CASSANWASYEQYF. In nucleotides, the CDR3 is TGTGCCAGCAGTGCAAACTGGGCCTCCTACGAGCAGTACTTC.

V is TRBV7-2 and J is TRBJ1-2, with D unresolved. V was pared by 1 base and J by 4 bases, with 10 bases between. The length of the CDR3 is 14 residues. Germline values: CDR1 SGHTA, CDR2 FQGNSA. CDR3 loop: CASSLDWASYGYTF. In DNA, the CDR3 is TGTGCCAGCAGCTTAGACTGGGCTAGCTATGGCTACACCTTC. Complete variable domain (other parts from reference TRBV7-2 and TRBJ1-2): GAGVSQSPSNKVTEKGKDVELRCDPISGHTALYWYRQSLGQGLEFLIYFQGNSAPDKSGLPSDRFSAERTGGSVSTLTIQRTQQEDSAVYLCASSLDWASYGYTFGSGTRLTVV.

This clonotype was seen a handful of times. The rearrangement links TRBV7-3 to TRBJ1-1; no clear D gene. Trimming removed 1 base from V and 2 bases from J, with 5 bases in between. The CDR3 has 13 amino acids. Germline CDR1 is SGHTA and CDR2 is FQGTGA. CDR3 sequence: CASSLKDNTEAFF. The DNA of the CDR3 is TGTGCCAGCAGCTTAAAAGACAACACTGAAGCTTTCTTT.

This clonotype was detected a few times. The rearrangement joins TRBV9 to TRBJ2-7, with D unresolved. CDR3 length: 15 amino acids. The V gene lost 0 bases and the J gene lost 0 bases, with 10 bases spanning the gap. Looked up from germline, CDR1 is SGDLS and CDR2 is YYNGEE. CDR3 DNA sequence: TGTGCCAGCAGCGTAGCGGCTAGTCGCTCCTACGAGCAGTACTTC. It is translated as CASSVAASRSYEQYF.

In this sample, this clonotype turned up a few times. The V and J genes are TRBV7-9 and TRBJ2-7; D remains ambiguous. The CDR3 is 12 residues long. V was shortened by 5 bases and J by 3 bases, with 8 bases between the two germline ends. In germline, CDR1 is SEHNR, CDR2 FQNEAQ (reference sequence). CDR3 DNA sequence: TGTGCCAGCAGCCATAAGGGCTACGAGCAGTACTTC. Translating gives CASSHKGYEQYF.

The genes are TRBV20-1 and TRBJ2-1; tentatively, D is TRBD2 (6 bases). With 0 bases removed from V and 2 bases from J, the gap between germline ends came to 14 bases. This CDR3 is 16 amino acids long. Germline lookup yields CDR1 DFQATT and CDR2 SNEGSKA (reference sequence). The CDR3 nucleotides are TGCAGTGCTAGAGATTTCTCCCGGGGGACCTACAATGAGCAGTTCTTC. It yields the protein CSARDFSRGTYNEQFF.

This chain links TRBV20-1 with TRBJ2-5, with 7 bases matching TRBD2. J gave up 11 bases and V 6 bases, and 21 bases lay outside the gene matches. The germline V gene encodes CDR1 DFQATT and CDR2 SNEGSKA (reference sequence). This CDR3 has 15 residues. This chain's CDR3 is CSAANTESGTLKQYF. The CDR3 nucleotides read TGCAGTGCCGCCAATACTGAGAGCGGGACTCTGAAGCAGTACTTC.

V is TRBV11-2 and J is TRBJ1-1; possible D gene TRBD1, 5 bases. The CDR3 has 13 residues. V lost 6 bases to trimming and J lost 4 bases, with 12 bases between them. Germline V gene lookup returns CDR1 SGHAT and CDR2 FQNNGV. CDR3 loop: CASRGGGTTEAFF. The CDR3 nucleotides are TGTGCCAGCAGGGGCGGGGGAACCACTGAAGCTTTCTTT. The variable domain in full, with the rest retrieved from reference TRBV11-2 and TRBJ1-1, is EAGVAQSPRYKIIEKRQSVAFWCNPISGHATLYWYQQILGQGPKLLIQFQNNGVVDDSQLPKDRFSAERLKGVDSTLKIQPAKLEDSAVYLCASRGGGTTEAFFGQGTRLTVV.

The CDR3 bases are TGTGCCAGCAGTTATAAAGGACTCCACACCGGGGAGCTGTTTTTT. It codes for CASSYKGLHTGELFF. This sequence joins TRBV27 and TRBJ2-2; D may be TRBD2 (5 bases). The CDR3 contains 15 residues. The V end lost 4 bases, the J end lost 3 bases, and 12 bases lay between the germline ends. The germline gives CDR1 MNHEY, CDR2 SMNVEV (reference sequence).

J is TRBJ1-2 and V is TRBV20-1, with a weak D call TRBD1 (5 bases). Deletions cut 0 bases from V and 7 bases from J, with 15 bases between. Germline CDR1 and CDR2: DFQATT and SNEGSKA (reference sequence). The CDR3 is made up of 14 amino acids. Here the CDR3 reads CSARDRRGSRGYTF. CDR3 DNA sequence: TGCAGTGCTAGAGATAGGAGGGGATCTCGTGGCTACACCTTC.

This chain uses TRBV5-1 with TRBJ2-7, with D perhaps matching TRBD2 (6 bases). This CDR3 comprises 15 residues. Deletions cut 6 bases from V and 6 bases from J, with 22 bases between. Germline V gene sequence: CDR1 SGHRS, CDR2 YFSETQ. For the CDR3, the DNA is TGCGCCAGCAACGTAACGGGACTGCCTCTTGGCGAGCAGTACTTC. The encoded protein is CASNVTGLPLGEQYF.

The chain joins TRBV20-1 to TRBJ2-1; D is perhaps TRBD1 (5 bases). The ends were cut back, 6 bases at V and 8 bases at J, with 17 bases in the middle. Germline V gene lookup returns CDR1 DFQATT and CDR2 SNEGSKA (reference sequence). The CDR3 spans 13 residues. The CDR3 bases are TGCAGTGCAGGAAAGGGGTTTGTGGATGAGCAGTTCTTC. It is translated as CSAGKGFVDEQFF.

The V and J genes are TRBV20-1 and TRBJ2-1; 10 nucleotides match TRBD2. This CDR3 contains 14 residues. Germline lookup yields CDR1 DFQATT and CDR2 SNEGSKA (reference sequence). V lost 5 bases to trimming and J lost 7 bases; unmatched junction nucleotides: 8. CDR3 sequence reads: CSADTSGAWNEQFF. CDR3 coding DNA: TGCAGTGCTGACACTAGCGGGGCCTGGAATGAGCAGTTCTTC.

This chain links TRBV7-9 with TRBJ2-4; D remains ambiguous. The J call is doubtful: the DNA matches TRBJ2-7 better. CDR1 SEHNR and CDR2 FQNEAQ come from the germline V gene (reference sequence). This CDR3 spans 14 amino acids. The CDR3 region has the DNA TGTGCCAGCAGCTTGGCACAGATACCTTACGAGCAGTACTTC. Its translation is CASSLAQIPYEQYF.